This T cell receptor (beta chain) derives from a study of CD8 T cells in ankylosing spondylitis. Trimming at V came to 0 bases and at J to 3 bases, leaving 3 bases not matched to a gene. Looked up from germline, CDR1 is MGHRA and CDR2 is YSYEKL. This CDR3 has 15 amino acids. Generation of TCR beta libraries employed quantitative 5'-RACE incorporating molecular barcodes. TCRdb reprocessed the 5' RACE reads via MiXCR and lists one record per CDR3 protein. This sample has around 140,000 distinct CDR3 sequences, with approximately 17% found just once. Overall study findings and caveats: Made up of roughly 8 highly homologous variants, a TCR beta motif appeared characteristic of ankylosing spondylitis blood. A CD8+ phenotype characterized the disease-linked clones, which were relatively rare in peripheral blood.

A few counts support this clonotype. Its target is unknown. The sequence came from a male donor with ankylosing spondylitis. The chain links TRBV4-1 to TRBJ2-3; 7 bases line up with TRBD2. The source material was blood, either unsorted or a sorted T cell fraction (not recorded which). The CDR3: CASSQEASGTDTQYF. DNA of the CDR3: TGCGCCAGCAGCCAAGAGGCTAGCGGAACAGATACGCAGTATTTT.